These 27 T cell receptor beta chains originate from one sample sequenced in a study of T cell responses to AZD1222 COVID-19 vaccine (dated by TCRdb to about 2021). Per the publication, the time point label means: baseline before first vaccination. Library method: the immunoSEQ multiplex PCR assay. Not all clones reach the TCRdb copy of this immuneACCESS table, which keeps in-frame sequences only. Checked studies attribute under half of the gap to unresolved V genes and leave the rest unexplained. The sample data list some 130,000 clones, and roughly 89% of these were observed just once. The ten largest account for 1.9% of the sample. The sample here was peripheral blood, taken on day 0 of AZD1222 vaccination. All receptors derive from an adult in good health.

This sequence joins TRBV28 and TRBJ1-2; D uncertain. V dropped 3 bases and J dropped 8 bases, with 16 bases sitting between them. The V gene's germline CDR1 is MDHEN and CDR2 SYDVKM. The CDR3 extends over 14 amino acids. CDR3 coding DNA: TGTGCCAGCAGTTTCGTGGCCTCCCGGAGAGGCTACACCTTC. This encodes CASSFVASRRGYTF.

This clone has only one observation. J is TRBJ1-1 and V is TRBV30, with a weak D call TRBD1 (5 bases). The CDR3 runs 14 residues. Trimming left V 3 bases short and J 0 bases short, with 11 bases between. CDR1 is GTSNPN and CDR2 is SVGIG in the germline V gene (reference sequence). CDR3 amino acids: CAWRGVLLNTEAFF. CDR3 nucleotide sequence: TGTGCCTGGAGGGGGGTTTTATTGAACACTGAAGCTTTCTTT.

This chain's CDR3 is CSVVLAGVGTYEQYF. The CDR3 bases are TGCAGCGTTGTACTAGCGGGGGTGGGTACTTACGAGCAGTACTTC. The V and J genes are TRBV29-1 and TRBJ2-7; the match to TRBD2 covers 11 bases. CDR3 length equals 15 residues. The germline CDR1 and CDR2 sequences are SQVTM and ANQGSEA. Trimming at V came to 4 bases and at J to 4 bases, leaving 9 bases not matched to a gene.

This clone was seen only a few times. The chain combines TRBV9 with TRBJ1-1, with D perhaps matching TRBD1 (6 bases). The CDR3 sequence is 13 residues long. Deletions cut 7 bases from V and 5 bases from J, with 15 bases between. CDR1 and CDR2 (germline): SGDLS, YYNGEE. CDR3 loop: CASSTGTLTEAFF. Here the CDR3 DNA reads TGTGCCAGCTCGACCGGGACATTGACTGAAGCTTTCTTT.

The chain recombines TRBV5-1 with TRBJ2-1; D gene ambiguous. This CDR3 is 11 amino acids long. The V end lost 4 bases, the J end lost 8 bases, and 7 bases lay between the germline ends. Germline values: CDR1 SGHRS, CDR2 YFSETQ. The CDR3 coding sequence is TGCGCCAGCAGCCCTGGGTATGAGCAGTTCTTC. Residues: CASSPGYEQFF.

The gene calls are TRBV30 and TRBJ2-3, with 7 nucleotides matching TRBD2. Germline CDR1 GTSNPN, CDR2 SVGIG (reference sequence). This CDR3 comprises 17 residues. V was clipped by 0 bases and J by 5 bases; unmatched bases: 14. CDR3 loop: CAWSVKGRAREIDTQYF. In DNA form, the CDR3 reads TGTGCCTGGAGTGTAAAGGGCCGCGCGCGGGAGATAGATACGCAGTATTTT.

The chain uses TRBV5-6 and TRBJ1-6; D uncertain. The CDR3 sequence is 17 residues long. Germline CDR1 is SGHDT and CDR2 is YYEEEE. V shed 0 bases and J shed 0 bases, with 10 bases lying between them. CDR3 nucleotides: TGTGCCAGCAGCTTGGGACGGAAAAGCTCCTATAATTCACCCCTCCACTTT. It encodes CASSLGRKSSYNSPLHF.

Remarks on this clone: This may stem from a read error, because a much larger clone lies one nucleotide away. The rearrangement links TRBV7-8 to TRBJ1-2; D call uncertain. Germline CDR1 is SGHVS and CDR2 is FQNEAQ. Trimming removed 1 base at V and 2 bases at J, with 5 bases between. The CDR3 runs 13 residues. The CDR3 sequence: CASSLGRNYGYTF. The CDR3 coding sequence is TGTGCCAGCAGCTTAGGACGGAACTATGGCTACACCTTC.

J is TRBJ1-3 and V is TRBV19; D is possibly TRBD1 (5 bases). The V end lost 7 bases, the J end lost 2 bases, and 12 bases lay between the germline ends. Germline loops: CDR1 LNHDA, CDR2 SQIVND (reference sequence). The CDR3 covers 14 residues. CDR3 sequence reads: CASNKGTAGNTIYF. CDR3 DNA: TGTGCCAGTAATAAGGGGACGGCTGGAAACACCATATATTTT.

The genes are TRBV28 and TRBJ1-1; D gene unclear. The CDR3 runs to 13 residues. Trimming removed 8 bases from V and 3 bases from J, with 13 bases in between. Germline CDR1 reads MDHEN; CDR2 reads SYDVKM. The CDR3 protein is CASSPPGYTEAFF. The CDR3 DNA reads as TGTGCCAGCTCCCCCCCGGGTTACACTGAAGCTTTCTTT.

J is TRBJ1-2 and V is TRBV27; D is perhaps TRBD1 (5 bases). This CDR3 spans 13 amino acids. Per the germline V gene, CDR1 is MNHEY and CDR2 is SMNVEV (reference sequence). V was cut by 6 bases and J by 8 bases, with 16 bases left in between. In DNA form, the CDR3 reads TGTGCCAGCAGGGAGCAGGGCTCTGGAGGCTACACCTTC. Its translation: CASREQGSGGYTF.

This clone was detected once. The chain carries TRBV27 and TRBJ1-5; 7 bases fit TRBD1. The CDR3 runs to 15 residues. V gave up 5 bases and J gave up 7 bases; unmatched junction bases: 11. Germline lookup yields CDR1 MNHEY and CDR2 SMNVEV (reference sequence). As DNA, the CDR3 is TGTGCCAGCAGTCCAGGAACAGGGGAAAGGCAGCCCCAGCATTTT. Translation gives CASSPGTGERQPQHF.

The chain carries TRBV28 and TRBJ1-1, with D unclear. Germline-derived CDR1 and CDR2 are MDHEN and SYDVKM. The CDR3 runs 15 residues. The germline V and J ends were trimmed by 2 bases and 3 bases, with 13 bases remaining between them. CDR3 DNA: TGTGCCAGCAGTTTAACCCGTACTGTGGACACTGAAGCTTTCTTT. Translating it yields CASSLTRTVDTEAFF.

This clone was observed once. This chain connects TRBV18 to TRBJ1-5, with D possibly being TRBD1 (5 bases). The germline gives CDR1 KGHSH, CDR2 LQKENI. CDR3 length: 15 residues. Trimming took off 2 bases at V and 2 bases at J, with 10 bases between the two ends. The CDR3 spells CASSPGGNRNQPQHF. The CDR3 DNA reads as TGTGCCAGCTCACCAGGGGGTAATCGCAATCAGCCCCAGCATTTT. The variable domain in full, completed from reference TRBV18 and TRBJ1-5, reads NAGVMQNPRHLVRRRGQEARLRCSPMKGHSHVYWYRQLPEEGLKFMVYLQKENIIDESGMPKERFSAEFPKEGPSILRIQQVVRGDSAAYFCASSPGGNRNQPQHFGDGTRLSIL.

The chain is built from TRBV6-6 and TRBJ1-5, with TRBD1 matching over 7 bases. This CDR3 comprises 16 residues. The V gene's germline CDR1 is MNHNY and CDR2 SVGAGI (reference sequence). The V segment lost 5 bases and the J segment 4 bases; nucleotides outside the gene matches: 11. The DNA of the CDR3 is TGTGCCAGCAGTCAATTTCCGGGACAGAGGAATCAGCCCCAGCATTTT. Protein sequence: CASSQFPGQRNQPQHF.

The gene calls are TRBV3-1 (or the pseudogene TRBV3-2) and TRBJ2-1; D unclear. The germline V and J ends were trimmed by 3 bases and 7 bases, with 7 bases remaining between them. Germline lookup yields CDR1 LGHDT and CDR2 YNNKEL (reference sequence). The CDR3 has 12 residues. DNA for the CDR3: TGTGCCAGCAGCCAGAAAACGAATGAGCAGTTCTTC. It translates to CASSQKTNEQFF.

This rearrangement joins TRBV21-1 to TRBJ1-1. TRBV21-1 corresponds to a pseudogene. The CDR3 is 14 amino acids. The CDR3 region is CASSKIPVNTEAFF. CDR3 DNA: TGTGCCAGCAGCAAAATACCGGTCAACACTGAAGCTTTCTTT.

This chain uses TRBV15 with TRBJ2-1; the D is unclear. CDR3 length: 12 residues. Germline V gene data show CDR1 as LNHNV and CDR2 as YYDKDF (reference sequence). V dropped 0 bases and J dropped 9 bases, with 6 bases sitting between them. The CDR3, as DNA: TGTGCCACCAGCAGAGATATGAGTGAGCAGTTCTTC. As protein: CATSRDMSEQFF.

The J gene is TRBJ2-1, the V gene TRBV13; 8 bases fit TRBD1. The length of the CDR3 is 16 residues. V lost 5 bases and J lost 8; bases outside the gene matches: 14. Germline CDR1 is PRHDT and CDR2 is FYEKMQ (reference sequence). The CDR3 region is CASSLIRQGPMDEQFF. CDR3 nucleotides: TGTGCCAGCAGCCTAATTAGACAGGGGCCGATGGATGAGCAGTTCTTC.

V usage is TRBV5-1 and J usage is TRBJ2-7; TRBD2 aligns across 10 bases. Germline loops: CDR1 SGHRS, CDR2 YFSETQ. Unmatched junction bases numbered 6, after V lost 0 bases and J lost 3 bases. This CDR3 is built from 16 residues. Here the CDR3 DNA reads TGCGCCAGCAGCTTGGGGACTAGCGGAGCCGACTACGAGCAGTACTTC. It specifies CASSLGTSGADYEQYF.

The genes are TRBV29-1 and TRBJ2-7, with D uncertain. Germline V gene lookup returns CDR1 SQVTM and CDR2 ANQGSEA. The CDR3 consists of 12 residues. The germline V and J ends were trimmed by 4 bases and 1 base, with 8 bases remaining between them. For the CDR3, the DNA is TGCAGCGTTGCAGTCTTTTCCTACGAGCAGTACTTC. Translation: CSVAVFSYEQYF.

This chain's CDR3 is CASSLLRGTGNTIYF. The CDR3 nucleotides read TGTGCCAGCAGCTTACTTAGGGGTACAGGAAACACCATATATTTT. The chain has TRBV11-2 and TRBJ1-3, with D possibly matching TRBD1 (5 bases). CDR3 length: 15 amino acids. Germline V lookup: CDR1 SGHAT, CDR2 FQNNGV. V was pared by 2 bases and J by 4 bases, with 12 bases between.

This chain connects TRBV28 to TRBJ2-1; TRBD2 aligns across 13 bases. Trimming cost V 4 bases and J 8 bases; bases outside gene matches: 11. Germline lookup yields CDR1 MDHEN and CDR2 SYDVKM. The CDR3 has 17 residues. The DNA for the CDR3 is TGTGCCAGCAGTTACACCAGACTAGCGGGAGGTCTAGATGAGCAGTTCTTC. This translates into CASSYTRLAGGLDEQFF.

J is TRBJ2-5 and V is TRBV25-1; 10 bases are shared with TRBD1. The germline V gene has CDR1 MGHDK and CDR2 SYGVNS. CDR3 length: 16 amino acids. The V gene end was trimmed by 2 bases and the J gene end by 2 bases; junction bases not matched to a gene: 5. CDR3 in amino acids: CASSEVGTGAQETQYF. The DNA of the CDR3 is TGTGCCAGCAGTGAAGTGGGGACAGGGGCTCAAGAGACCCAGTACTTC.

V is TRBV24-1 and J is TRBJ1-5, with 7 nucleotides matching TRBD1. V trimming: 3 bases; J trimming: 1 base; junction bases outside the gene matches: 11. CDR1 and CDR2 from the germline V gene are KGHDR and SFDVKD. The CDR3 spans 18 residues. DNA of the CDR3: TGTGCCACCAGTGATCCCCGTGGACAGGTAACGAGCAATCAGCCCCAGCATTTT. Amino acids: CATSDPRGQVTSNQPQHF.

V is TRBV27 and J is TRBJ1-1; D unclear. CDR1 MNHEY and CDR2 SMNVEV come from the germline V gene (reference sequence). The length of the CDR3 is 13 residues. The V end was cut by 2 bases, the J end by 0 bases, with 4 bases between. The CDR3 DNA is TGTGCCAGCAGTTTAAGGTTGAACACTGAAGCTTTCTTT. This codes for CASSLRLNTEAFF.

The gene calls are TRBV7-9 and TRBJ1-4, with D perhaps matching TRBD1 (5 bases). Looked up from germline, CDR1 is SEHNR and CDR2 is FQNEAQ (reference sequence). CDR3 length equals 13 residues. Trimming shortened V by 3 bases and J by 5 bases, and 7 bases separated the two germline ends. CDR3 in amino acids: CASSFRGNEKLFF. CDR3 nucleotide sequence: TGTGCCAGCAGCTTCCGGGGGAATGAAAAACTGTTTTTT.